These 27 T cell receptor beta chains were all obtained from the same sample, sequenced in a study of control samples from healthy donors and cancer patients. TCRdb's copy holds only in-frame clones and misses some; the assay was immunoSEQ multiplex PCR. This sample has about 150,000 clones, with approximately 93% found just once. Material for sequencing was blood. The receptors stem from a man between 40 and 49 years old in good health.

V gene TRBV5-1 combines with J gene TRBJ1-2; D is unresolved. Germline values: CDR1 SGHRS, CDR2 YFSETQ. There are 12 residues in the CDR3. V dropped 5 bases and J dropped 5 bases, with 10 bases sitting between them. The CDR3 DNA follows: TGCGCCAGCAGTCAGGCCGTGTATGGCTACACCTTC. Its protein product is CASSQAVYGYTF.

This chain connects TRBV4-1 to TRBJ2-7, with TRBD1 as a possible D gene (5 bases). The ends were cut back, 1 base at V and 5 bases at J, with 15 bases in the middle. Germline CDR1 reads MGHRA; CDR2 reads YSYEKL. The CDR3 runs 15 residues. Here the CDR3 reads CASSQGQGLIHEQYF. In DNA form, the CDR3 reads TGCGCCAGCAGCCAAGGGCAGGGTCTCATTCACGAGCAGTACTTC.

The chain combines TRBV2 with TRBJ2-7; D is uncertain. Trimming removed 4 bases from V and 3 bases from J, with 10 bases in between. The CDR3 has 13 residues. Per germline, CDR1 SNHLY and CDR2 FYNNEI. The CDR3 loop is CASSGDQDYEQYF. The CDR3 DNA sequence: TGTGCCAGCAGTGGGGATCAGGACTACGAGCAGTACTTC.

The chain uses TRBV3-1 (or the pseudogene TRBV3-2) and TRBJ2-4; D may match TRBD1 or TRBD2 (5 bases each). V lost 4 bases to trimming and J lost 9 bases, with 13 bases between them. The CDR3 spans 13 residues. Germline assignment: CDR1 LGHDT and CDR2 YNNKEL (reference sequence). CDR3 protein: CASSLGTPGIQYF. CDR3 nucleotide sequence: TGTGCCAGCAGCCTCGGGACCCCCGGCATTCAGTACTTC.

The rearrangement links TRBV5-4 to TRBJ1-2; no definite D call. This CDR3 comprises 15 residues. CDR1 and CDR2 from the germline V gene are SGHNT and YYREEE (reference sequence). V dropped 0 bases and J dropped 8 bases, with 17 bases sitting between them. Here the CDR3 reads CASSLAGLSSEGYTF. DNA of the CDR3: TGTGCCAGCAGCTTGGCAGGACTCTCTAGCGAGGGCTACACCTTC.

The chain employs TRBV4-1 and TRBJ1-3, with 10 bases that match TRBD1. The germline CDR1 and CDR2 sequences are MGHRA and YSYEKL. The CDR3 is 17 amino acids. The junction had 6 bases not matched to a gene; V was cut back by 1 base and J by 3 bases. The CDR3 DNA reads TGCGCCAGCAGCCAAGCCGTGACAGGGGGCCTTGGAAACACCATATATTTT. Its protein is CASSQAVTGGLGNTIYF.

This clone occurred a few times. Other DNA variants within this sample encode the same CDR3. The rearrangement links TRBV5-1 to TRBJ1-2; D remains unclear. V was trimmed by 4 bases and J by 5 bases, leaving 12 bases between them. Germline V gene data show CDR1 as SGHRS and CDR2 as YFSETQ. The CDR3 is 13 amino acids. DNA of the CDR3: TGCGCCAGCAGCCTAAGGACGGGTTATGGCTACACCTTC. Protein product: CASSLRTGYGYTF.

This chain joins TRBV24-1 and TRBJ2-2, with 8 bases matching TRBD1. Germline V lookup: CDR1 KGHDR, CDR2 SFDVKD. This CDR3 comprises 15 residues. V gave up 1 base and J gave up 6 bases; unmatched junction bases: 3. CDR3 sequence reads: CATSDFSGGSGELFF. The CDR3, as DNA: TGTGCCACCAGTGATTTCTCAGGGGGCTCCGGGGAGCTGTTTTTT.

This chain uses TRBV10-3 with TRBJ1-3; no definite D call. The CDR3 spans 15 residues. Germline CDR1 is ENHRY and CDR2 is SYGVKD. V lost 0 bases and J 4 bases, leaving 10 bases between the germline ends. In DNA, the CDR3 is TGTGCCATCAGTGAGTCGGGATCCAGCGGAAACACCATATATTTT. Translating gives CAISESGSSGNTIYF.

The V gene is TRBV4-1, the J gene TRBJ2-2; D unresolved. The CDR3 is made up of 16 amino acids. V was clipped by 4 bases and J by 2 bases, with 14 bases between them. Per the germline V gene, CDR1 is MGHRA and CDR2 is YSYEKL. CDR3 loop: CASSPDSLRNTGELFF. The CDR3 DNA is TGCGCCAGCAGCCCTGACTCGCTAAGAAACACCGGGGAGCTGTTTTTT.

The chain recombines TRBV5-1 with TRBJ1-1, with no clear D. Trimming took off 2 bases at V and 0 bases at J, with 8 bases between the two ends. The CDR3 is 14 residues long. Germline V lookup: CDR1 SGHRS, CDR2 YFSETQ. In DNA form, the CDR3 reads TGCGCCAGCAGCTTACGGTGGCTGAACACTGAAGCTTTCTTT. Encoded protein: CASSLRWLNTEAFF. The full variable domain, rest sourced from reference TRBV5-1 and TRBJ1-1, is KAGVTQTPRYLIKTRGQQVTLSCSPISGHRSVSWYQQTPGQGLQFLFEYFSETQRNKGNFPGRFSGRQFSNSRSEMNVSTLELGDSALYLCASSLRWLNTEAFFGQGTRLTVV.

The V gene is TRBV19, the J gene TRBJ1-1; tentatively, D is TRBD1 (5 bases). CDR1 is LNHDA and CDR2 is SQIVND in the germline V gene (reference sequence). The ends were cut back, 7 bases at V and 1 base at J, with 13 bases in the middle. There are 14 residues in the CDR3. CDR3 coding DNA: TGTGCCAGTAATCATGGGGGACCGAACACTGAAGCTTTCTTT. Amino acid sequence: CASNHGGPNTEAFF. The entire variable domain, with the rest obtained from reference TRBV19 and TRBJ1-1, is as follows: DGGITQSPKYLFRKEGQNVTLSCEQNLNHDAMYWYRQDPGQGLRLIYYSQIVNDFQKGDIAEGYSVSREKKESFPLTVTSAQKNPTAFYLCASNHGGPNTEAFFGQGTRLTVV.

The chain links TRBV5-1 to TRBJ1-1; 7 bases line up with TRBD1. J gave up 0 bases and V 2 bases, and 7 bases lay outside the gene matches. The CDR3 is 16 amino acids. Germline V gene sequence: CDR1 SGHRS, CDR2 YFSETQ. CDR3 sequence: CASSLAPTGLNTEAFF. The CDR3 DNA is TGCGCCAGCAGCTTAGCCCCGACAGGGTTGAACACTGAAGCTTTCTTT.

The gene calls are TRBV7-2 and TRBJ1-5; unclear D gene. The ends were cut back, 3 bases at V and 1 base at J, with 4 bases in the middle. This CDR3 is built from 13 residues. Germline values: CDR1 SGHTA, CDR2 FQGNSA. The chain's CDR3 is CASSFRSNQPQHF. The DNA for the CDR3 is TGTGCCAGCAGCTTTCGGAGCAATCAGCCCCAGCATTTT.

V is TRBV11-2 and J is TRBJ1-1; no reliable D call. The CDR3 covers 14 residues. The germline V and J ends were trimmed by 5 bases and 3 bases, with 13 bases remaining between them. Germline CDR1 SGHAT, CDR2 FQNNGV. Here the CDR3 reads CASSLQAGYTEAFF. Here the CDR3 DNA reads TGTGCCAGCAGCCTCCAAGCGGGCTACACTGAAGCTTTCTTT.

The J gene is TRBJ1-5, the V gene TRBV6-5; 10 nucleotides line up with TRBD1. Unmatched junction bases numbered 0, after V lost 2 bases and J lost 2 bases. In germline, CDR1 is MNHEY, CDR2 SVGAGI. This CDR3 is 15 amino acids long. The CDR3 loop is CASSYGTGGNQPQHF. CDR3 bases: TGTGCCAGCAGTTACGGGACAGGGGGCAATCAGCCCCAGCATTTT.

V is TRBV6-5 and J is TRBJ1-1; a weak D match, TRBD1 (5 bases). Germline CDR1 MNHEY, CDR2 SVGAGI. The CDR3 extends over 14 amino acids. With 1 base removed from V and 1 base from J, the gap between germline ends came to 7 bases. CDR3 DNA: TGTGCCAGCAGTTACTTTACAGGGAACACTGAAGCTTTCTTT. Amino acids: CASSYFTGNTEAFF.

The chain employs TRBV6-2 or TRBV6-3 and TRBJ2-7; a weak D match, TRBD1 (6 bases). The length of the CDR3 is 13 residues. V was shortened by 7 bases and J by 2 bases, with 12 bases between the two germline ends. CDR1 and CDR2 (germline): MNHEY, SVGEGT. The CDR3 sequence is CASTPGTTYEQYF. CDR3 DNA: TGTGCCAGCACCCCCGGGACAACCTACGAGCAGTACTTC.

In DNA, the CDR3 is TGTGCCAGTAGCCAGAGGACTAGCGGGGGATCCACAGATACGCAGTATTTT. It codes for CASSQRTSGGSTDTQYF. V gene TRBV19 combines with J gene TRBJ2-3, with 13 bases fitting TRBD2. This CDR3 contains 17 residues. V lost 6 bases to trimming and J lost 2 bases; unmatched junction nucleotides: 8. The germline V gene encodes CDR1 LNHDA and CDR2 SQIVND (reference sequence).

V gene TRBV10-3 combines with J gene TRBJ1-1; TRBD1 matches at 12 bases. The J segment lost 3 bases and the V segment lost 6 bases, leaving 8 bases of the junction unmatched. Germline V gene data show CDR1 as ENHRY and CDR2 as SYGVKD. The CDR3 consists of 16 residues. CDR3 bases: TGTGCCATCAGGGGGGGACAGGGGGCCATTGACACTGAAGCTTTCTTT. Protein: CAIRGGQGAIDTEAFF.

The chain carries TRBV6-5 and TRBJ2-3, with D maybe TRBD2 (5 bases). The length of the CDR3 is 16 residues. V was trimmed by 4 bases and J by 0 bases, leaving 14 bases between them. Germline V gene lookup returns CDR1 MNHEY and CDR2 SVGAGI. CDR3: CASSLSSLSSTDTQYF. The CDR3 DNA sequence: TGTGCCAGCAGTTTATCTAGCTTAAGTAGCACAGATACGCAGTATTTT.

Turning to this clone: One end of the junction varies from germline; a read error may be responsible. CDR3 sequence reads: CASRQDTRAYGYTF. CDR3 in DNA: TGTGCCAGCCGCCAGGACACAAGGGCCTATGGCTACACCTTC. This sequence joins TRBV3-1 (or the pseudogene TRBV3-2) and TRBJ1-2; possible D gene TRBD1, 5 bases. This CDR3 spans 14 amino acids. Germline CDR1 LGHDT, CDR2 YNNKEL (reference sequence).

This chain connects TRBV5-1 to TRBJ1-1; D remains ambiguous. Germline lookup yields CDR1 SGHRS and CDR2 YFSETQ. The ends were cut back, 0 bases at V and 0 bases at J, with 9 bases in the middle. This CDR3 comprises 15 residues. In DNA form, the CDR3 reads TGCGCCAGCAGCTTGGTCCCAGGAATGAACACTGAAGCTTTCTTT. Translation: CASSLVPGMNTEAFF.

The chain recombines TRBV9 with TRBJ1-3; D may be TRBD1 (6 bases). Germline V gives CDR1 SGDLS, CDR2 YYNGEE. This CDR3 contains 18 residues. Trimming removed 4 bases from V and 0 bases from J, with 20 bases in between. Here the CDR3 DNA reads TGTGCCAGCAGCCCTATACCCGGGACACCGAACTCTGGAAACACCATATATTTT. It codes for CASSPIPGTPNSGNTIYF.

The chain joins TRBV6-5 to TRBJ1-4; D remains ambiguous. Germline V gives CDR1 MNHEY, CDR2 SVGAGI. The CDR3 has 12 amino acids. V was shortened by 4 bases and J by 6 bases, with 6 bases between the two germline ends. This CDR3 is CASSSPDEKLFF. The CDR3 DNA follows: TGTGCCAGCAGTTCCCCAGATGAAAAACTGTTTTTT.

J is TRBJ1-4 and V is TRBV10-2; D is perhaps TRBD1 (5 bases). Germline V CDR1 and CDR2: WSHSY, SAAADI. There are 15 residues in the CDR3. Deletions cut 3 bases from V and 6 bases from J, with 14 bases between. For the CDR3, the DNA is TGCGCCAGCAGTGAAGGGGACGGTCCACATGAAAAACTGTTTTTT. Translated, it gives CASSEGDGPHEKLFF.

This rearrangement joins TRBV27 to TRBJ1-6; tentative D call: TRBD1 (6 bases). Per the germline V gene, CDR1 is MNHEY and CDR2 is SMNVEV (reference sequence). The V and J ends lost 6 bases and 10 bases respectively, with 19 bases between them. CDR3 length: 15 amino acids. As DNA, the CDR3 is TGTGCCAGCAGAACCTTCGGACAGACGGGATCACCCCTCCACTTT. Its protein product is CASRTFGQTGSPLHF.